This T cell receptor beta chain originates from a study of OX40 agonist ivuxolimab in advanced cancers. This CDR3 spans 15 amino acids. V was pared by 2 bases and J by 0 bases, with 9 bases between. Germline CDR1 is SGHTA and CDR2 is FQGTGA. Only in-frame clones appear in the TCRdb table, and some are missing; sequencing was by immunoSEQ multiplex PCR. The sample consists of some 110,000 clones, just under 95% of them appearing once. V usage is TRBV7-3 and J usage is TRBJ2-3; D unresolved. The starting material was CD4+ or CD8+ T cells sorted from blood, obtained in a trial of the OX40 agonist ivuxolimab. This clonotype was obtained from an adult with an advanced solid tumor such as melanoma, head and neck, liver or kidney cancer. CDR3 DNA sequence: TGTGCCAGCAGCTTAGGTCCAACGAGCACAGATACGCAGTATTTT. As protein: CASSLGPTSTDTQYF.